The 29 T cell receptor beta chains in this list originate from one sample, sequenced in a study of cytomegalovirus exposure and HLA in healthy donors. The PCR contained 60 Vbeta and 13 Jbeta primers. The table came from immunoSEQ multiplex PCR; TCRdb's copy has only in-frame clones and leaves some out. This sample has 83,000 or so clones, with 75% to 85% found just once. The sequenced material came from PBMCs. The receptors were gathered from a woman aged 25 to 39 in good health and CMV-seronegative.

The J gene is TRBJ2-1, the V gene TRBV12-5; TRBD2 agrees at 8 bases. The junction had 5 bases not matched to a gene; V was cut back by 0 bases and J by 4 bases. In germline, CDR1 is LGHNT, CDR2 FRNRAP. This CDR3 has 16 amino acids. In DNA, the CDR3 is TGTGCTAGTGGTTTGGTACTAGGCGGGAGGTACAATGAGCAGTTCTTC. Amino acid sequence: CASGLVLGGRYNEQFF. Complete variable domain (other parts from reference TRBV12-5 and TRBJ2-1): DARVTQTPRHKVTEMGQEVTMRCQPILGHNTVFWYRQTMMQGLELLAYFRNRAPLDDSGMPKDRFSAEMPDATLATLKIQPSEPRDSAVYFCASGLVLGGRYNEQFFGPGTRLTVL.

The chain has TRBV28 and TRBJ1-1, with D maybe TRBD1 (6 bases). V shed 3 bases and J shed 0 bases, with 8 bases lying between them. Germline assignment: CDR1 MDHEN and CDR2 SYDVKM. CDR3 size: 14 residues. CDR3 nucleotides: TGTGCCAGCAGTTTGGGGGCCTTGAACACTGAAGCTTTCTTT. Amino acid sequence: CASSLGALNTEAFF.

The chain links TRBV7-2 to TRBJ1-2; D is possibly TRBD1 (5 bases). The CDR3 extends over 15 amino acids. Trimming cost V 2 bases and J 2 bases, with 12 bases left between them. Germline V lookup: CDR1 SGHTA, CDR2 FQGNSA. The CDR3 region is CASSLPPQGNYGYTF. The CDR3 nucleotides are TGTGCCAGCAGCTTACCCCCCCAGGGAAACTATGGCTACACCTTC.

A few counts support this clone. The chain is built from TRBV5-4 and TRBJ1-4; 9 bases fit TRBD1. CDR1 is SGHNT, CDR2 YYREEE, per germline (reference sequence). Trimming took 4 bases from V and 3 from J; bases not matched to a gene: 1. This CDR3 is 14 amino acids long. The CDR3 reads CASSRQGANEKLFF. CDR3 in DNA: TGTGCCAGCAGCAGACAGGGGGCTAATGAAAAACTGTTTTTT. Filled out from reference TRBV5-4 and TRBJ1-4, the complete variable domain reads ETGVTQSPTHLIKTRGQQVTLRCSSQSGHNTVSWYQQALGQGPQFIFQYYREEENGRGNFPPRFSGLQFPNYSSELNVNALELDDSALYLCASSRQGANEKLFFGSGTQLSVL.

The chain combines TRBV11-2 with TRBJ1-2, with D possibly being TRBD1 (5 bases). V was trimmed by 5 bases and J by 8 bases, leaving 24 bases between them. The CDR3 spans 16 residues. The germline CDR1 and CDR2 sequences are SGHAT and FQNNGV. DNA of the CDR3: TGTGCCAGCAGCCCCGACAGTGGGCGGGGGTGGTTGGGCTACACCTTC. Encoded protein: CASSPDSGRGWLGYTF.

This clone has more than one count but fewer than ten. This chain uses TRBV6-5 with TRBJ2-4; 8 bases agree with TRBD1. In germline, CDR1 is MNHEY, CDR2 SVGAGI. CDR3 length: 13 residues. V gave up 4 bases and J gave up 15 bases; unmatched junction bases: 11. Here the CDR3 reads CASSSPGTGFPYF. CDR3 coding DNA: TGTGCCAGCAGTTCGCCCGGGACAGGATTTCCGTACTTC.

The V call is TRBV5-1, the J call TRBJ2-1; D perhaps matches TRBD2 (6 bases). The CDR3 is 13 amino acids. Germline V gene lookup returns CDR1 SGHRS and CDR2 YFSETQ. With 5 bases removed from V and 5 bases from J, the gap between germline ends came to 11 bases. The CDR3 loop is CASRGGLNNEQFF. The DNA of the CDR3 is TGCGCCAGCAGGGGGGGACTCAACAATGAGCAGTTCTTC.

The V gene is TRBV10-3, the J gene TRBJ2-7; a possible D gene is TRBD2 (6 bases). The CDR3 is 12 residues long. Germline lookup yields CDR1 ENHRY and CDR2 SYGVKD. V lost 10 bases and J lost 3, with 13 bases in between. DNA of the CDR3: TGTGCCACCGCACCAGCGGGCTACGAGCAGTACTTC. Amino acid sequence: CATAPAGYEQYF.

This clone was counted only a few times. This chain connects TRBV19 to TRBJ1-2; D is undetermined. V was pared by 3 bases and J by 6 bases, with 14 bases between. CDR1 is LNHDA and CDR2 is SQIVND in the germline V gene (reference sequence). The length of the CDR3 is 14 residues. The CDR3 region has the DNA TGTGCCAGTAGTATTGATCCGGGTACTAATGGCTACACCTTC. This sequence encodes CASSIDPGTNGYTF. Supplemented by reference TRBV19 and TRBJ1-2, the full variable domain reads DGGITQSPKYLFRKEGQNVTLSCEQNLNHDAMYWYRQDPGQGLRLIYYSQIVNDFQKGDIAEGYSVSREKKESFPLTVTSAQKNPTAFYLCASSIDPGTNGYTFGSGTRLTVV.

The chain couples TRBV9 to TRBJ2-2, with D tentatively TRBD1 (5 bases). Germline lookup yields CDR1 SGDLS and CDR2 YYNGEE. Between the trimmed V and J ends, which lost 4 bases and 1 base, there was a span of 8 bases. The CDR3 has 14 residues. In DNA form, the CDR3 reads TGTGCCAGCAGCCGTCAGGGGAACACCGGGGAGCTGTTTTTT. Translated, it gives CASSRQGNTGELFF. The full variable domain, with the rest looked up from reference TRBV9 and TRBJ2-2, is DSGVTQTPKHLITATGQRVTLRCSPRSGDLSVYWYQQSLDQGLQFLIQYYNGEERAKGNILERFSAQQFPDLHSELNLSSLELGDSALYFCASSRQGNTGELFFGEGSRLTVL.

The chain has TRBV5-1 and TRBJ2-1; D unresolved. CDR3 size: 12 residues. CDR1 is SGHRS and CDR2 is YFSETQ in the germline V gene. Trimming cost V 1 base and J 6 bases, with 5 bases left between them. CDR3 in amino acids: CASSLQANEQFF. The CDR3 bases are TGCGCCAGCAGCTTGCAGGCCAATGAGCAGTTCTTC.

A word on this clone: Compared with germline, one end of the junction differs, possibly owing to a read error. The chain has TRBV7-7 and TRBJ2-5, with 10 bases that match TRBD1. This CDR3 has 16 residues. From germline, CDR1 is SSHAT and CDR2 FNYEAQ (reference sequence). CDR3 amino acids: CASSPPGTGAQETQYF. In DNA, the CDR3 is TGTGCTAGCAGCCCCCCCGGGACAGGGGCCCAAGAGACCCAGTACTTC. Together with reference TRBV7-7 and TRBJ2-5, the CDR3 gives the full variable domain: GAGVSQSPRYKVTKRGQDVTLRCDPISSHATLYWYQQALGQGPEFLTYFNYEAQPDKSGLPSDRFSAERPEGSISTLTIQRTEQRDSAMYRCASSPPGTGAQETQYFGPGTRLLVL.

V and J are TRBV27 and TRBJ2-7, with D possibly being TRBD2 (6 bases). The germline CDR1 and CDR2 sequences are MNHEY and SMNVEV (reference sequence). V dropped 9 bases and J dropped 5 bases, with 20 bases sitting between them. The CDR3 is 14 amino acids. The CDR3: CASTSGRLLNEQYF. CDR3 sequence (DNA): TGTGCCAGTACAAGTGGGAGGTTACTAAACGAGCAGTACTTC.

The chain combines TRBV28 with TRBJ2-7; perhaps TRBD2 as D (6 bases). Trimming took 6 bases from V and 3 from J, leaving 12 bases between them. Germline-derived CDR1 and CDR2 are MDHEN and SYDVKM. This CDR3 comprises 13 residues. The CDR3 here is CASRGAGSYEQYF. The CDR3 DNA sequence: TGTGCCAGCAGGGGCGCGGGGAGCTACGAGCAGTACTTC.

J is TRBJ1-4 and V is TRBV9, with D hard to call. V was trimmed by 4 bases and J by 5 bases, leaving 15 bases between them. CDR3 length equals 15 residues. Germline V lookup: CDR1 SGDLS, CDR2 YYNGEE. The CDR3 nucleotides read TGTGCCAGCAGCTTTGGACTCTCACCCAATGAAAAACTGTTTTTT. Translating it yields CASSFGLSPNEKLFF.

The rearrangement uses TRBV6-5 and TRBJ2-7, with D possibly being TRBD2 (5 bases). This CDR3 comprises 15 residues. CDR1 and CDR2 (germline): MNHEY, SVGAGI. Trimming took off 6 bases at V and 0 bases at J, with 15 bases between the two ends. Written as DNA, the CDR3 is TGTGCCAGCAGCCCCACGGGGTCCGCCTCCTACGAGCAGTACTTC. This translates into CASSPTGSASYEQYF.

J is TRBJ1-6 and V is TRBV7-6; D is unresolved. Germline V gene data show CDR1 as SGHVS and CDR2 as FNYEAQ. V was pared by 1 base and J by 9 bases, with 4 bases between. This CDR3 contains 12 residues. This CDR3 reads CASSLGASPLHF. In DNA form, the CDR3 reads TGTGCCAGCAGCTTAGGGGCTTCACCCCTCCACTTT.

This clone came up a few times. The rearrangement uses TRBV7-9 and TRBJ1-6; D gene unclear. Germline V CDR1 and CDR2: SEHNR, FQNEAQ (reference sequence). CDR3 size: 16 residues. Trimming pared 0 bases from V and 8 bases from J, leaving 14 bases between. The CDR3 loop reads CASSLAVRLLYSPLHF. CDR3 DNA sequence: TGTGCCAGCAGCTTAGCTGTCCGACTCCTGTATTCACCCCTCCACTTT. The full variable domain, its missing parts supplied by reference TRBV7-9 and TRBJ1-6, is DTGVSQNPRHKITKRGQNVTFRCDPISEHNRLYWYRQTLGQGPEFLTYFQNEAQLEKSRLLSDRFSAERPKGSFSTLEIQRTEQGDSAMYLCASSLAVRLLYSPLHFGNGTRLTVT.

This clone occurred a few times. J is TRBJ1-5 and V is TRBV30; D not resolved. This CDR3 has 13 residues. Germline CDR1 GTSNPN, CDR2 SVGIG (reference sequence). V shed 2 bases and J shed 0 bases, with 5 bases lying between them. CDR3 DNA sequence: TGTGCCTGGAGTTCAAATAGCAATCAGCCCCAGCATTTT. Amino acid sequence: CAWSSNSNQPQHF.

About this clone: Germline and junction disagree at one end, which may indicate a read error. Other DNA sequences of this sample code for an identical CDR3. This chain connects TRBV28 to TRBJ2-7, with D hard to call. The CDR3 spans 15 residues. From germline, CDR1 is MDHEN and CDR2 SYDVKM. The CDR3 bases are TGCGCCAGCAGAGCTAGGCCCTTTATGAACTACGAGCAGTACTTC. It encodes CASRARPFMNYEQYF.

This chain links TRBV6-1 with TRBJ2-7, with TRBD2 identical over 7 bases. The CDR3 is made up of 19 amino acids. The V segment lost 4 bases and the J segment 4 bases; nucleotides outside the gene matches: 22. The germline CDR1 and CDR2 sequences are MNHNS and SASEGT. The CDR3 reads CASSARRGISGTDRYEQYF. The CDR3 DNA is TGTGCCAGCAGTGCAAGGCGGGGGATAAGCGGTACCGATCGTTACGAGCAGTACTTC.

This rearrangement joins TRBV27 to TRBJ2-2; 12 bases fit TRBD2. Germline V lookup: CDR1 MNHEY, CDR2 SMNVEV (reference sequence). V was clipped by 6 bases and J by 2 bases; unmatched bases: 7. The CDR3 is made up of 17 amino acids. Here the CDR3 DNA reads TGTGCCAGCAGCCGGACTAGCGGGACGTTAAACACCGGGGAGCTGTTTTTT. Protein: CASSRTSGTLNTGELFF.

The CDR3 DNA reads as TGTGCCAGCTCACCACCGTCTGGCCAACCCCAAGAGACCCAGTACTTC. Its translation: CASSPPSGQPQETQYF. The rearrangement joins TRBV18 to TRBJ2-5; D ambiguous. Germline CDR1 is KGHSH and CDR2 is LQKENI. This CDR3 region has 16 residues. Trimming removed 0 bases at V and 1 base at J, with 12 bases between.

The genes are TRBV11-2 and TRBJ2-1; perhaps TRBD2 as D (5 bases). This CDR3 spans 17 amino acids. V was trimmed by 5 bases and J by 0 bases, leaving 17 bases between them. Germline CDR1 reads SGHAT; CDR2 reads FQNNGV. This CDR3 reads CASSLNLAPPSYNEQFF. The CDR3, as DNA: TGTGCCAGCAGCCTAAATCTAGCCCCCCCCTCCTACAATGAGCAGTTCTTC.

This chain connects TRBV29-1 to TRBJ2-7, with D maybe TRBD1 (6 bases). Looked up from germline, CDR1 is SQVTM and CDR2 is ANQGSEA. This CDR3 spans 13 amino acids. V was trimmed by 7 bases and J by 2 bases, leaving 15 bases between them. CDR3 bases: TGCAGCGCCATGAGGGGGAAGGCCTACGAGCAGTACTTC. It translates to CSAMRGKAYEQYF.

The CDR3 here is CSVLKRDREWYEQFF. CDR3 sequence (DNA): TGCAGCGTATTGAAACGGGACAGGGAGTGGTATGAGCAGTTCTTC. The V gene is TRBV29-1, the J gene TRBJ2-1; 9 nucleotides agree with TRBD1. The CDR3 runs 15 residues. The V gene's germline CDR1 is SQVTM and CDR2 ANQGSEA. J was trimmed by 8 bases and V by 6 bases; bases with no gene match: 14.

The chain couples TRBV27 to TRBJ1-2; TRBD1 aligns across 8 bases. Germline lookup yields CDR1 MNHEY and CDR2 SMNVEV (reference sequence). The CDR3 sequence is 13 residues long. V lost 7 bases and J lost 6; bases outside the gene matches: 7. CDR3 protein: CASTLRQGNGYTF. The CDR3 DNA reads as TGTGCCAGCACCTTAAGACAGGGGAATGGCTACACCTTC.

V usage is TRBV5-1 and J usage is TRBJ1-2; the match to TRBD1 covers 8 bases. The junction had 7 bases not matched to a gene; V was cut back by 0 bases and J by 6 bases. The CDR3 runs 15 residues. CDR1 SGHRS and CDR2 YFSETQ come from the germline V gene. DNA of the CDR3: TGCGCCAGCAGCTTGGATTTGCGGACAGGGAATGGCTACACCTTC. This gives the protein CASSLDLRTGNGYTF.

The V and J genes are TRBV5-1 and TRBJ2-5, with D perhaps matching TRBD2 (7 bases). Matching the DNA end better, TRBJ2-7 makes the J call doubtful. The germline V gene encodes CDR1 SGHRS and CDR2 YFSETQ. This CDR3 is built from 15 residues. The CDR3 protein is CASSLGGGQTYEQYF. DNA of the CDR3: TGCGCCAGCAGCTTGGGGGGGGGACAAACCTACGAGCAGTACTTC.